A selection of T cell receptor beta chains follows, all from one sample in a study of blood T cell repertoires in COVID-19. Assay: immunoSEQ multiplex PCR; the TCRdb copy retains only in-frame clones and omits some. The data hold about 310,000 clones, with almost 90% observed a single time. What was sequenced was peripheral blood. All receptors come from a woman in her thirties or forties with COVID-19, enrolled during active disease. The CDR3 runs from the conserved cysteine through the conserved F or W. D genes are given only for firm matches. For some rows the clone size is stated as once, few or many, or as a class when expanded; others skip it.

clone_size j_call v_call d_call cdr3_nt cdr3_aa
NA TRBJ1-6 TRBV2 NA TGTGCCAGCAGTGAAGTTCCGACTGTTCCCGGGGCACCCCTCCACTTT CASSEVPTVPGAPLHF
NA TRBJ1-3 TRBV28 TRBD1 TGTGCCAGCAGTTTACAGGGGGCGCTTTCTGCTGGAAACACCATATATTTT CASSLQGALSAGNTIYF
NA TRBJ2-2 TRBV18 TRBD2 TGTGCCAGCTCGCTCTCACCACTAGCGGGGGCGAACACCGGGGAGCTGTTTTTT CASSLSPLAGANTGELFF
NA TRBJ1-3 TRBV9 NA TGTGCCAGCAGCAACATTGTGGGGAGAGGAGCTGGAAACACCATATATTTT CASSNIVGRGAGNTIYF
NA TRBJ2-1 TRBV27 TRBD2 TGTGCCAGCGGAATTGGGGGGGTGGGTTTCAATGAGCAGTTCTTC CASGIGGVGFNEQFF
NA TRBJ2-4 TRBV18 NA TGTGCCAGCTCACTGCAAAGTGGGCTAGCCAAAAACATTCAGTACTTC CASSLQSGLAKNIQYF
few TRBJ1-2 TRBV29-1 NA TGCAGCGTTCGTCCCCGCCTGTCCGGGGGGCCAGATGGCTACACCTTC CSVRPRLSGGPDGYTF
NA TRBJ2-1 TRBV29-1 TRBD1 TGCAGCGCCGACGTAGGACAGGTCCACAATGAGCAGTTCTTC CSADVGQVHNEQFF
NA TRBJ2-2 TRBV30 NA TGTGCCTGGAGTCCCCGTATGCAGATTAAGACCGGGGAGCTGTTTTTT CAWSPRMQIKTGELFF
NA TRBJ1-1 TRBV5-4 NA TGTGCCAGCAGAGAAGGCCACGGAGGGAGGGGACGAACTTTCTTT CASREGHGGRGRTFF
once TRBJ2-7 TRBV28 NA TGTGCCAGCAGTGCCCCGCGGGGCTCCTACGAGCAGTACTTC CASSAPRGSYEQYF
NA TRBJ1-1 TRBV30 NA TGTGCCTGGAGTGTGAGTTCCGCGGCAGCTTTCTTT CAWSVSSAAAFF
NA TRBJ1-4 TRBV5-1 TRBD1 TGCGCCAGCAGCAGCCTGGGGACAGCTAATGAAAAACTGTTTTTT CASSSLGTANEKLFF
once TRBJ1-3 TRBV14 NA TGTGCCAGCAGCCAAGTCCTCAGCTCTGGAAACACCATATATTTT CASSQVLSSGNTIYF
NA TRBJ1-4 TRBV2 TRBD1 TGTGCCAGCGGGAGGGACAGGGTTAATGAAAAACTGTTTTTT CASGRDRVNEKLFF
NA TRBJ2-5 TRBV5-1 TRBD2 TGCGCCAGCAGCTTGGACCCGCCCGCGGGAGTGGAGACCCAGTACTTC CASSLDPPAGVETQYF
NA TRBJ2-2 TRBV4-3 TRBD2 TGCGCCAGCAGCCTCGGGACTAGCGGGAGTTCACCCGGGGAGCTGTTTTTT CASSLGTSGSSPGELFF
NA TRBJ2-5 TRBV2 NA TGTGCCAGCGGGGCCCAAGAGACCCAGTACTTC CASGAQETQYF
NA TRBJ1-6 TRBV5-5 TRBD1 TGTGCCAGCGGCACGAAGTGGACAGGCAATAATTCACCCCTCCACTTT CASGTKWTGNNSPLHF
NA TRBJ1-2 TRBV28 NA TGTGCCAGCAGTCCTCTGGACAGCTATGGCTACACCTTC CASSPLDSYGYTF
NA TRBJ1-4 TRBV6-1 TRBD1 TGTGCCAGCAGTGACGGTAGTACGGGACAGGGGAATGAAAAACTGTTTTTT CASSDGSTGQGNEKLFF
NA TRBJ1-1 TRBV29-1 TRBD1 TGCAGCGGAGGGACAGGGGGCGCCGAAGCTTTCTTT CSGGTGGAEAFF
NA TRBJ1-3 TRBV11-2 TRBD1 TGTGCCAGCAGCTTTCAGTCGACAGGGGCAAACACCATATATTTT CASSFQSTGANTIYF
NA TRBJ2-1 TRBV9 TRBD2 TGTGCCAGCAGCGTTACCGGGACTAGCGTCAATGAGCAGTTCTTC CASSVTGTSVNEQFF
once TRBJ1-2 TRBV10-3 TRBD1 TGTGCCATCAGGACAGGGAACTATGGCTACACCTTC CAIRTGNYGYTF
NA TRBJ2-6 TRBV18 NA TGTGCCAGCGCTGTGGACAGCTCTGGGGCCAACGTCCTGACTTTC CASAVDSSGANVLTF
NA TRBJ1-1 TRBV19 NA TGTGCCAGTAGTATACAGGGGAAAGCTTTCTTT CASSIQGKAFF
NA TRBJ2-1 TRBV5-1 TRBD2 TGCGCCAGCAGCTCCCTCTGGACTAGCGGGAATCCCTACAATGAGCAGTTCTTC CASSSLWTSGNPYNEQFF
NA TRBJ2-7 TRBV2 TRBD1 TGTGCCACGTCGGACAGGGGCTACGAGCAGTACTTC CATSDRGYEQYF
NA TRBJ2-4 TRBV20-1 NA TGCAGTGCTAGTGGTTCCGGGGCCAAAAACATTCAGTACTTC CSASGSGAKNIQYF
NA TRBJ1-5 TRBV28 TRBD1 TGTGCCAGCAGTTTGTTCAGGGGGCTAGGGCAGCCCCAGCATTTT CASSLFRGLGQPQHF
NA TRBJ2-1 TRBV9 TRBD1 TGTGCCAGCAGCGTCCGACAGGGGGCTGTTAATGAGCAGTTCTTC CASSVRQGAVNEQFF
once TRBJ1-2 TRBV7-8 TRBD1 TGTGCCAGCAGCTCAAGGACAGGGGGCTATGGCTACACCTTC CASSSRTGGYGYTF
NA TRBJ2-1 TRBV5-4 TRBD2 TGTGCCAGCAGCTTTACCGGGAGGGTGATCAATGAGCAGTTCTTC CASSFTGRVINEQFF
few TRBJ1-2 TRBV28 NA TGTGCCAGCAGTTTACTTGGGGCAGGGGACGGCTACACCTTC CASSLLGAGDGYTF
NA TRBJ1-2 TRBV28 NA TGTGCCAGCTCCGTCGCGGGCTATGGCTACACCTTC CASSVAGYGYTF
NA TRBJ2-1 TRBV28 TRBD1 TGTGCCAGCAGTTTTCCGGGGACAGGGGGCAGGGGATACAATGAGCAGTTCTTC CASSFPGTGGRGYNEQFF
NA TRBJ2-5 TRBV29-1 NA TGCAGCGTTCAACAGGGCCAAGAGACCCAGTACTTC CSVQQGQETQYF
once TRBJ1-1 TRBV10-3 NA TGTGCCATCAGTGAGTGGGAACAGGGATCCCTACTGAACACTGAAGCTTTCTTT CAISEWEQGSLLNTEAFF
NA TRBJ2-5 TRBV28 TRBD1 TGTGCCAGCAGTTCCCCGGACAGGGGAAAGTACCAAGAGACCCAGTACTTC CASSSPDRGKYQETQYF
NA TRBJ2-2 TRBV5-4 NA TGTGCCAGCAGCCCCAGGGGGAACACCGGGGAGCTGTTTTTT CASSPRGNTGELFF
NA TRBJ2-1 TRBV7-9 NA TGTGCCAGCAGCTGGACTGGTACGGAGCAGTTCTTC CASSWTGTEQFF
NA TRBJ2-3 TRBV9 NA TGTGCCAGCAGCCCCGGTAGCACAGATACGCAGTATTTT CASSPGSTDTQYF
few TRBJ1-2 TRBV28 TRBD1 TGTGCCAGCAGAGCGGGGACAGGGTCCCATGGCTACACCTTC CASRAGTGSHGYTF
once TRBJ2-7 TRBV5-1 TRBD2 TGCGCCAGCAGCCCGCGGGGGGGGGCGGCTCTCTACGAGCAGTACTTC CASSPRGGAALYEQYF
NA TRBJ2-7 TRBV10-3 NA TGTGCCATCAGGTCAGACAAGACCGTCTCCTACGAGCAGTACTTC CAIRSDKTVSYEQYF
NA TRBJ2-7 TRBV2 TRBD1 TGTGCCGGGGGACAGAGCACCTACGAGCAGTACTTC CAGGQSTYEQYF
NA TRBJ1-6 TRBV4-3 NA TGCGCCAGCAGCCAAGATTCGGGAGATAATTCACCCCTCCACTTT CASSQDSGDNSPLHF
NA TRBJ2-5 TRBV7-3 NA TGTGCCAGCAGCTTCATCGGCAGGCTAGAGACCCAGTACTTC CASSFIGRLETQYF